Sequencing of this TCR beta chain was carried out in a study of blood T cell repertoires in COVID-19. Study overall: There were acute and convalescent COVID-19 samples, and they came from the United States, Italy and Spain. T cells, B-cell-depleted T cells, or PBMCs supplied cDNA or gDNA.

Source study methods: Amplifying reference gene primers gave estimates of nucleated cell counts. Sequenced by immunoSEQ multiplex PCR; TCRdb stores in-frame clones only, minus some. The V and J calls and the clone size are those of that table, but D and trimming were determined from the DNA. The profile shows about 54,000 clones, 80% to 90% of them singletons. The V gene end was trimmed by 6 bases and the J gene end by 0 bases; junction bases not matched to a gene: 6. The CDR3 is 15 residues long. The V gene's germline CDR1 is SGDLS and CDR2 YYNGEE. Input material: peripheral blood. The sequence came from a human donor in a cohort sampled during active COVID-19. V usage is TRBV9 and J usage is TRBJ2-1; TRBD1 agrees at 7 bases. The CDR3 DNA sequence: TGTGCCAGCAATCGACAGGGCCGCTCCTACAATGAGCAGTTCTTC. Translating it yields CASNRQGRSYNEQFF.